This T cell receptor (beta chain) emerged from a study of blood T cell repertoires in COVID-19. Study summary: T cells, B-cell-depleted T cells, or PBMCs supplied cDNA or gDNA.

Looked up from germline, CDR1 is SGHNT and CDR2 is YYREEE (reference sequence). This CDR3 contains 16 residues. The ends lost 3 bases at V and 1 base at J; junction bases unmatched: 6. At least ten counts were recorded for this clone. Profiled with immunoSEQ multiplex PCR; TCRdb holds only in-frame clones, not every one. The table records 150,000 to 200,000 clones, around 80% of them present only once. The chain carries TRBV5-4 and TRBJ2-5, with 10 bases lining up with TRBD2. Sequencing was done on a sample of peripheral blood. The sequence derives from a man aged 60 to 75 with active or convalescent COVID-19. The CDR3 spells CASSWGGTSAQETQYF. The CDR3 DNA reads TGTGCCAGCAGCTGGGGGGGGACTAGCGCCCAAGAGACCCAGTACTTC.